These 29 T cell receptor beta chains came from one sample sequenced in a study of blood T cells in healthy people across ages (dated by TCRdb to 2014 to 2015). The library was made by 5' RACE. The data were produced on an Illumina HiSeq 2500. A second PCR of roughly 6 to 11 cycles was run with a J-beta primer mix and a sample-barcoded 5' primer. Through fastp at Q25 and MiXCR, TCRdb rebuilt clones from the public reads, retaining in-frame beta chains. One record per CDR3 amino acid sequence lists the most common genes and DNA. This sample is represented by approximately 810,000 distinct CDR3 sequences; about 28% of them were singletons. The ten largest clonotypes hold 17% of the sample. The sequencing input was blood. Receptor source: a woman older than 75 in good health.

In the case of this clonotype: The germline gene is not matched at one end of the junction; a read error may be the cause. The genes are TRBV12-3 or TRBV12-4 and TRBJ2-3; TRBD2 is a possible D gene (7 bases). The CDR3 has 14 residues. The CDR3 loop is CASTLQGGGDAQYF. CDR3 nucleotides: TGTGCCAGCACCCTCCAAGGGGGGGGAGATGCGCAGTATTTT.

This chain joins TRBV18 and TRBJ1-5; no clear D. With 5 bases removed from V and 3 bases from J, the gap between germline ends came to 11 bases. The germline CDR1 and CDR2 sequences are KGHSH and LQKENI. The CDR3 covers 14 residues. DNA of the CDR3: TGTGCCAGCTCAAAAGGTGGTTTCAATCAGCCCCAGCATTTT. It yields the protein CASSKGGFNQPQHF.

As to this clonotype: A single base separates this from a much larger clone, so it may be a read error. Since the CDR3 does not end with the conserved phenylalanine or tryptophan, this likely comes from a read error. V usage is TRBV12-3 or TRBV12-4 and J usage is TRBJ1-1; the match to TRBD1 covers 8 bases. V dropped 5 bases and J dropped 4; count of bases not matched to a gene: 9. This CDR3 spans 15 amino acids. The CDR3 nucleotides read TGTGCCAGCAGTATAACCGGGACAGGAGCCACTGAAGCTTTCTAT. Protein sequence: CASSITGTGATEAFY.

Points on this clonotype: A junction end diverges from the germline sequence, so it may reflect a read error. Here the CDR3 reads CSASAVGNGQFF. CDR3 nucleotides: TGCAGTGCTAGCGCGGTCGGTAATGGGCAGTTCTTC. V usage is TRBV20-1 and J usage is TRBJ2-1; D unclear. CDR1 and CDR2 (germline): DFQATT, SNEGSKA (reference sequence). This CDR3 is 12 amino acids long.

CDR3 region: CASSFPFYEQYF. CDR3 nucleotides: TGTGCCAGCAGTTTCCCGTTCTACGAGCAGTACTTC. This rearrangement joins TRBV28 to TRBJ2-5; no firm D call. The better agreement between TRBJ2-7 and the DNA end casts doubt on the J call. Germline V gene lookup returns CDR1 MDHEN and CDR2 SYDVKM. This CDR3 comprises 12 residues.

This clonotype was seen repeatedly, ten times or more. The gene calls are TRBV6-5 and TRBJ2-5; D possibly corresponds to TRBD2 (5 bases). V was clipped by 0 bases and J by 6 bases, with 8 bases between them. The CDR3 is made up of 13 amino acids. The germline gives CDR1 MNHEY, CDR2 SVGAGI. CDR3 coding DNA: TGTGCCAGCAGTTACTCGGACGGGAAGACCCAGTACTTC. It encodes CASSYSDGKTQYF.

To note about this clonotype: A much larger clone differs from this one at a single base, so this may be a read error. This chain connects TRBV12-3 or TRBV12-4 to TRBJ1-2, with 7 bases identical to TRBD1. The CDR3 consists of 14 residues. Here the CDR3 reads CVSRGIGHLYGYTF. The CDR3 DNA is TGTGTCAGCAGGGGGATCGGACACCTCTATGGCTACACCTTC.

With regard to this clonotype: The germline gene is not matched at one end of the junction; a read error may be the cause. This chain uses TRBV7-9 with TRBJ1-1; weak D call: TRBD1 (6 bases). The germline V gene encodes CDR1 SEHNR and CDR2 FQNEAQ (reference sequence). The CDR3 covers 14 residues. The CDR3 spells CASTKNSGGTGAFF. CDR3 in DNA: TGTGCCAGCACCAAGAACTCTGGGGGCACTGGAGCTTTCTTT.

This clonotype was seen a few times. V gene TRBV20-1 combines with J gene TRBJ2-1; 12 bases line up with TRBD2. The length of the CDR3 is 16 residues. Germline loops: CDR1 DFQATT, CDR2 SNEGSKA (reference sequence). After removal of 0 bases from V and 10 bases from J, the junction contained 10 bases not matched to a gene. DNA for the CDR3: TGCAGTGCTAGAGATCGGCTAGCGGGGGGGCGTAAGGAGCAGTTCTTC. This codes for CSARDRLAGGRKEQFF.

Many counts were recorded for this clonotype. The rearrangement uses TRBV10-3 and TRBJ2-7; D uncertain. This CDR3 has 12 residues. The V end lost 7 bases, the J end lost 0 bases, and 7 bases lay between the germline ends. CDR1 and CDR2 from the germline V gene are ENHRY and SYGVKD. CDR3: CAIKSASYEQYF. In DNA form, the CDR3 reads TGTGCCATCAAATCGGCCTCCTACGAGCAGTACTTC.

V is TRBV6-1 and J is TRBJ1-5; D possibly corresponds to TRBD1 (6 bases). Trimming pared 3 bases from V and 9 bases from J, leaving 15 bases between. Germline-derived CDR1 and CDR2 are MNHNS and SASEGT. The CDR3 contains 14 residues. Here the CDR3 reads CASSEQGTGRPQHF. DNA for the CDR3: TGTGCCAGCAGTGAGCAGGGGACCGGGAGGCCCCAGCATTTT.

The chain carries TRBV6-1 and TRBJ1-5; 8 positions agree with TRBD1. Germline assignment: CDR1 MNHNS and CDR2 SASEGT. V was clipped by 6 bases and J by 6 bases; unmatched bases: 4. There are 13 residues in the CDR3. The CDR3 sequence: CASRETGVQPQHF. The CDR3 DNA is TGTGCCAGCAGGGAGACAGGGGTTCAGCCCCAGCATTTT.

Many counts were recorded for this clonotype. This sequence joins TRBV5-5 and TRBJ2-5; D could derive from TRBD1 or TRBD2 (5 bases each). Germline V gene data show CDR1 as SGHKS and CDR2 as YYEKEE (reference sequence). This CDR3 contains 14 residues. Trimming left V 6 bases short and J 1 base short, with 13 bases between. This CDR3 reads CASTALGAQETQYF. CDR3 bases: TGTGCCAGCACCGCGCTCGGGGCCCAAGAGACCCAGTACTTC.

This clonotype was found many times. The chain uses TRBV7-2 and TRBJ2-1; 8 bases map to TRBD2. The CDR3 has 14 residues. Germline V gives CDR1 SGHTA, CDR2 FQGNSA. Germline trimming cut 1 base from V and 8 bases from J; bases unmatched to any gene: 4. CDR3 coding DNA: TGTGCCAGCAGCTTAGGCGGGGGGTCATATGAGCAGTTCTTC. Translated: CASSLGGGSYEQFF.

V gene TRBV4-2 combines with J gene TRBJ2-3, with a weak D call TRBD1 (7 bases). V was cut by 1 base and J by 4 bases, with 15 bases left in between. The CDR3 runs to 16 residues. CDR1 is LGHNA, CDR2 YNFKEQ, per germline. The CDR3 loop is CASSQGQGGSSDTQYF. The CDR3 bases are TGTGCCAGCAGCCAAGGGCAGGGGGGCTCATCAGATACGCAGTATTTT.

This clonotype appeared many times. The chain recombines TRBV18 with TRBJ2-5; 7 nucleotides match TRBD1. Germline V gene data show CDR1 as KGHSH and CDR2 as LQKENI. This CDR3 is 13 amino acids long. V gave up 8 bases and J gave up 0 bases; unmatched junction bases: 3. Here the CDR3 reads CASTGQNQETQYF. In DNA, the CDR3 is TGTGCCAGCACGGGACAGAACCAAGAGACCCAGTACTTC.

Many counts were recorded for this clonotype. The chain combines TRBV12-3 or TRBV12-4 with TRBJ2-4; D perhaps matches TRBD1 (5 bases). The CDR3 covers 15 residues. The V gene lost 4 bases and the J gene lost 6 bases, with 16 bases spanning the gap. The chain's CDR3 is CASSYGAAVINIQYF. CDR3 DNA: TGTGCCAGCAGTTATGGGGCCGCCGTAATAAACATTCAGTACTTC.

The rearrangement joins TRBV12-3 or TRBV12-4 to TRBJ1-5; D may correspond to TRBD1 or TRBD2 (6 bases each). Gene TRBJ2-3 matches the end of the DNA better, so the J call may be wrong. The CDR3 is made up of 18 amino acids. The CDR3 loop is CASRLSLAGHGGNQPQYF. Here the CDR3 DNA reads TGTGCCAGCAGACTATCACTGGCGGGACATGGAGGAAATCAGCCCCAGTATTTT.

This clonotype was recorded a few times. A much larger clone lies one base from this, so it may be a read error. This chain uses TRBV7-2 with TRBJ2-5, with 7 bases matching TRBD2. CDR1 SGHTA and CDR2 FQGNSA come from the germline V gene. V dropped 3 bases and J dropped 11; count of bases not matched to a gene: 15. This CDR3 is built from 15 residues. Here the CDR3 DNA reads TGTGCCAGCAGCTTGGGGGGGAAGTTAATAAATGAGCAGTACTTC. It encodes CASSLGGKLINEQYF.

On this clonotype itself: This may come from a read error, since a much larger clone is one base off. This chain joins TRBV20-1 and TRBJ2-5; a possible D gene is TRBD1 (6 bases). The DNA matches TRBJ2-7 better at its end, which makes the J call doubtful. This CDR3 comprises 11 residues. Germline lookup yields CDR1 DFQATT and CDR2 SNEGSKA (reference sequence). The CDR3 reads CSADRRSEQYF. CDR3 DNA: TGCAGTGCAGACAGGAGGAGCGAGCAGTACTTC.

V usage is TRBV6-5 and J usage is TRBJ2-4; D might be TRBD2 (5 bases). The J call is uncertain, as TRBJ2-7 better fits the DNA end. CDR1 is MNHEY, CDR2 SVGAGI, per germline. This CDR3 comprises 14 residues. The CDR3 protein is CASRPLEAVYEQYF. The CDR3 DNA reads as TGTGCCAGCAGACCCTTGGAGGCGGTCTACGAGCAGTACTTC.

This clonotype has at least ten counts. The chain recombines TRBV4-2 with TRBJ2-3; D is undetermined. Germline-derived CDR1 and CDR2 are LGHNA and YNFKEQ. This CDR3 has 14 residues. The V end lost 5 bases, the J end lost 4 bases, and 13 bases lay between the germline ends. The CDR3, as DNA: TGTGCCAGCAGCTTTGGGATTTCGGCAGATACGCAGTATTTT. This codes for CASSFGISADTQYF.

Of note for this clonotype: Being one base from a much bigger clone, this may be a read error. This chain connects TRBV2 to TRBJ1-2; tentatively, D is TRBD1 (5 bases). The length of the CDR3 is 15 residues. Germline CDR1 reads SNHLY; CDR2 reads FYNNEI. V gave up 1 base and J gave up 2 bases, with 11 bases separating them. CDR3 protein: CASSEVDGGNYGYTF. Written as DNA, the CDR3 is TGTGCCAGCAGTGAAGTGGACGGGGGGAACTATGGCTACACCTTC.

As to this clonotype: A much larger clone lies a single base off, so this may be a read error. The chain has TRBV5-1 and TRBJ2-7; perhaps TRBD1 as D (6 bases). Germline lookup yields CDR1 SGHRS and CDR2 YFSETQ. This CDR3 spans 14 amino acids. Trimming shortened V by 3 bases and J by 4 bases, and 14 bases separated the two germline ends. CDR3 coding DNA: TGCGCCAGCAGCTGGGCTTCAGGGGATTACGAGCAGTACTTC. Translated: CASSWASGDYEQYF.

J is TRBJ2-1 and V is TRBV12-5; no firm D call. In germline, CDR1 is LGHNT, CDR2 FRNRAP. With 8 bases removed from V and 10 bases from J, the gap between germline ends came to 15 bases. There are 12 residues in the CDR3. CDR3 amino acids: CASSHALGEQFF. In DNA form, the CDR3 reads TGTGCTAGTAGCCACGCCCTGGGGGAGCAGTTCTTC.

Remarks on this clonotype: This may arise from a read error, as a much more abundant clone is one base away. The chain couples TRBV24-1 to TRBJ2-5; no firm D call. CDR1 is KGHDR and CDR2 is SFDVKD in the germline V gene. The CDR3 is 12 amino acids. Trimming pared 1 base from V and 11 bases from J, leaving 10 bases between. The CDR3 loop reads CATSDFYNEQYF. The DNA of the CDR3 is TGTGCCACCAGTGATTTTTACAATGAGCAGTACTTC.

Comment on this clonotype: Its ends do not fully match the called genes, so a read error is possible. This chain uses TRBV6-2 or TRBV6-3 with TRBJ2-5; 8 nucleotides align to TRBD2. CDR3 length: 17 amino acids. Germline loops: CDR1 MNHEY, CDR2 SVGEGT. The DNA of the CDR3 is TGTACCAGCAGTCACTACCTCGCGGGGGGACTCCAAGAGACCCAGTACTTC. Protein: CTSSHYLAGGLQETQYF.

This clonotype showed up just a few times. The gene calls are TRBV20-1 and TRBJ2-7, with D possibly being TRBD2 (5 bases). V shed 1 base and J shed 1 base, with 8 bases lying between them. This CDR3 comprises 13 residues. Germline V lookup: CDR1 DFQATT, CDR2 SNEGSKA (reference sequence). CDR3 nucleotide sequence: TGCAGTGCTAGAGGATGGGAGTCCTACGAGCAGTACTTC. Protein sequence: CSARGWESYEQYF.

The chain uses TRBV27 and TRBJ2-3; TRBD2 aligns across 9 bases. This CDR3 is built from 15 residues. Germline CDR1 MNHEY, CDR2 SMNVEV (reference sequence). J gave up 4 bases and V 6 bases, and 8 bases lay outside the gene matches. The CDR3 here is CASRKSGGLADTQYF. For the CDR3, the DNA is TGTGCCAGCAGAAAGAGCGGGGGGCTCGCAGATACGCAGTATTTT.